Presented here are 10 T cell receptor beta chains from one specimen sequenced in a study of vaccination effects on CD4 cells after COVID-19. Their recognized antigens are unknown. Generated by immunoSEQ multiplex PCR, the TCRdb table keeps only in-frame clones and is missing some. Among 20,000 to 30,000 clones listed, 75% to 80% were seen once. CD4+ T cells specific for antigen were expanded with viral peptide pools by the ViraFEST assay before sequencing. Cells that had been cultured for roughly ten days were the source of isolated CD4+ T cells. The participants, recipients of two vaccine doses, got either BNT162b2 or mRNA-1273. The sequencing here drew on CD4+ T cells from PBMCs cultured with SARS-CoV-2 spike peptides, taken after COVID-19 vaccination. The receptor source for this set is a human donor who received a COVID-19 vaccine. Some clones in this sample may be carry-over from other donors' samples.

V usage is TRBV5-1 and J usage is TRBJ2-5; no firm D call. The CDR3 is made up of 13 amino acids. Germline CDR1 is SGHRS and CDR2 is YFSETQ. Trimming removed 5 bases at V and 5 bases at J, with 13 bases between. The CDR3 DNA reads TGCGCCAGCAGAATAGCTGTGGACGAGACCCAGTACTTC. Translation gives CASRIAVDETQYF.

The CDR3 sequence: CASSFSEETQYF. The CDR3 region has the DNA TGCGCCAGCAGCTTCAGTGAAGAGACCCAGTACTTC. The chain links TRBV5-1 to TRBJ2-5; D ambiguous. From germline, CDR1 is SGHRS and CDR2 YFSETQ. The V end was cut by 2 bases, the J end by 3 bases, with 5 bases between. The CDR3 runs 12 residues. The full variable domain, rest sourced from reference TRBV5-1 and TRBJ2-5, is KAGVTQTPRYLIKTRGQQVTLSCSPISGHRSVSWYQQTPGQGLQFLFEYFSETQRNKGNFPGRFSGRQFSNSRSEMNVSTLELGDSALYLCASSFSEETQYFGPGTRLLVL.

The chain links TRBV30 to TRBJ1-4; D gene unclear. With 4 bases removed from V and 1 base from J, the gap between germline ends came to 7 bases. There are 13 residues in the CDR3. Germline V CDR1 and CDR2: GTSNPN, SVGIG (reference sequence). CDR3 coding DNA: TGTGCCTGGACGTTGGGAACTAATGAAAAACTGTTTTTT. This gives the protein CAWTLGTNEKLFF.

V and J are TRBV10-2 and TRBJ2-7; 9 bases fit TRBD1. The ends lost 6 bases at V and 7 bases at J; junction bases unmatched: 7. The germline gives CDR1 WSHSY, CDR2 SAAADI. The CDR3 consists of 13 residues. The CDR3, as DNA: TGCGCCAGCAGGCGTGGGGGACAGGGAGAGCAGTACGTC. The encoded protein is CASRRGGQGEQYV.

J is TRBJ2-5 and V is TRBV28; TRBD2 matches 7 bases. The germline V gene has CDR1 MDHEN and CDR2 SYDVKM. The CDR3 consists of 15 residues. V dropped 2 bases and J dropped 2; count of bases not matched to a gene: 5. The CDR3 bases are TGTGCCAGCAGTTTAGTGAGGGGAGGGCAAGAGACCCAGTACTTC. It encodes CASSLVRGGQETQYF.

V and J are TRBV21-1 and TRBJ1-2; TRBD1 reflects the table's D call only, with no check against the DNA. TRBV21-1 counts as a pseudogene. The CDR3 consists of 13 residues. In DNA form, the CDR3 reads TGTGCCAGCAGCCGCTTTGGGACAGCCGGCTACACCTTC. Translation gives CASSRFGTAGYTF.

This clone was seen a handful of times. The chain carries TRBV27 and TRBJ1-2; D is perhaps TRBD1 (6 bases). V dropped 2 bases and J dropped 3 bases, with 10 bases sitting between them. CDR1 and CDR2 from the germline V gene are MNHEY and SMNVEV (reference sequence). This CDR3 has 14 residues. The CDR3: CASSLQGRDYGYTF. CDR3 sequence (DNA): TGTGCCAGCAGTTTACAGGGGAGGGACTATGGCTACACCTTC.

The rearrangement uses TRBV6-2 or TRBV6-3 and TRBJ2-3, with TRBD1 matching over 8 bases. The CDR3 loop spans 14 amino acids. The germline CDR1 and CDR2 sequences are MNHEY and SVGEGT. V lost 6 bases, J lost 4 bases, and 6 bases stayed unmatched. CDR3 nucleotide sequence: TGTGCCAGCAGCCATGGACAGGGTTCAGATACGCAGTATTTT. Translated, it gives CASSHGQGSDTQYF.

This chain connects TRBV6-2 or TRBV6-3 to TRBJ2-7, with no clear D. The germline V gene has CDR1 MNHEY and CDR2 SVGEGT. V dropped 2 bases and J dropped 1 base, with 9 bases sitting between them. CDR3 length: 14 amino acids. CDR3 amino acids: CASSYAGQSYEQYV. The CDR3 region has the DNA TGTGCCAGCAGTTACGCCGGGCAGTCCTACGAGCAGTACGTC.

This sequence joins TRBV9 and TRBJ2-5; 8 bases agree with TRBD2. Trimming took 0 bases from V and 5 from J; bases not matched to a gene: 6. This CDR3 has 15 residues. Germline-derived CDR1 and CDR2 are SGDLS and YYNGEE. The DNA for the CDR3 is TGTGCCAGCAGCGTAGACGCGGGGGGCCTCGAGACCCAGTACTTC. As protein: CASSVDAGGLETQYF.